The rows below give T cell receptor beta chains drawn from one sample of a study of cytomegalovirus exposure and HLA in healthy donors. Clones were sequenced by immunoSEQ multiplex PCR, and TCRdb holds only the in-frame ones, with some missing. The table has approximately 120,000 clones, approximately 80% seen once. The sequencing input was PBMCs. The receptors stem from a man between 40 and 49 years old in good health and CMV-seropositive. CDR3s include the opening cysteine and the closing phenylalanine or tryptophan. The D gene is left open where the match is weak. Some rows have no size entry. The others give once, few or many, or a class for an expanded clone.

j_gene	abundance	v_gene	d_gene	CDR3nt	CDR3aa
TRBJ2-7	-	TRBV7-9	-	TGTGCCAGCAGCGATCACGGGGGGCAGCCCTACGAGCAGTACTTC	CASSDHGGQPYEQYF
TRBJ1-1	-	TRBV21-1	-	TGTGCCAGCAGCAAGGGAGGGGCGAGAACTGAAGCTTTCTTT	CASSKGGARTEAFF
TRBJ2-7	-	TRBV28	TRBD1	TGTGCCAGCAGTATAAGACAGGGTTCTGCCTACGAGCAGTACTTC	CASSIRQGSAYEQYF
TRBJ2-5	-	TRBV28	TRBD2	TGTGCCAGCAGCCGACCCCCTAGCGGGGCCCTCCTCAGGGAAGAGACCCAGTACTTC	CASSRPPSGALLREETQYF
TRBJ2-1	-	TRBV7-6	TRBD2	TGTGCCAGCAGCTTAGGAGTAGCGGGGGGGCTGATTGAGCAGTTCTTC	CASSLGVAGGLIEQFF
TRBJ2-1	-	TRBV6-1	-	TGTGCCAGCAGTGAGGTCGGAGGGATTCTCAATGAGCAGTTCTTC	CASSEVGGILNEQFF
TRBJ2-7	-	TRBV28	TRBD2	TGTGCCAGCAGTACTTTTCGGGGGGAACCGGACGAGCAGTACTTC	CASSTFRGEPDEQYF
TRBJ2-1	-	TRBV30	TRBD2	TGTGCCTGGAGTGTACTGGGAGGGCGGGGGGGAAATGAGCAGTTCTTC	CAWSVLGGRGGNEQFF
TRBJ2-7	-	TRBV7-9	TRBD1	TGTTCCAGCAGCTTATTGGGGACAGAATCCTACGAGCAGTACTTC	CSSSLLGTESYEQYF
TRBJ2-3	-	TRBV7-9	-	TGTGCCAGCAGCTATGAACCTAGCAGGAACTCAGATACGCAGTATTTT	CASSYEPSRNSDTQYF
TRBJ2-1	-	TRBV7-9	TRBD2	TGTGCCAGCAGCTTAGTGGCGGGGGGGAGCGATGAGCAGTTCTTC	CASSLVAGGSDEQFF
TRBJ1-2	-	TRBV11-2	-	TGTGCCAGCAGCCCCGGGGGAGTTGGCTATGGCTACACCTTC	CASSPGGVGYGYTF
TRBJ1-2	few	TRBV29-1	TRBD1	TGCAGCGTGGATAGACAGGGGATCCGCGGCTACACCTTC	CSVDRQGIRGYTF
TRBJ1-4	-	TRBV5-8	-	TGTGCCAGCAGCTTTGCAGGGTCTAGGAAACTGTTTTTT	CASSFAGSRKLFF
TRBJ2-7	-	TRBV7-6	TRBD2	TGTGCCAGCAGCCCCCGGGGGCGGGGGGGCCAGTACGAGCAGTACTTC	CASSPRGRGGQYEQYF
TRBJ1-1	-	TRBV2	-	TGTGCCACCTCGACAGACAAGTACACTGAAGCTTTCTTT	CATSTDKYTEAFF
TRBJ2-1	-	TRBV6-5	TRBD2	TGTGCCAGCAGTTTCCTCAGCGGGGGGACCGGTGAGCAGTTCTTC	CASSFLSGGTGEQFF
TRBJ2-7	-	TRBV5-1	-	TGCGCCAGCAGCTTGGAGTCCTACGAGCAGTACTTC	CASSLESYEQYF
TRBJ2-5	-	TRBV28	TRBD1	TGTGCCAGCAGACTCGACAGGGCCCAGTACTTC	CASRLDRAQYF
TRBJ1-1	-	TRBV10-3	-	TGTGCCATCAGTGAGGGGGGGGTGGGGATTGAAGCTTTCTTT	CAISEGGVGIEAFF
TRBJ2-7	-	TRBV2	-	TGTGCCAGCAGACATCTCCAGTTCTACGAGCAGTACTTC	CASRHLQFYEQYF
TRBJ2-7	-	TRBV5-1	TRBD1	TGCGCCAGCAGCTCGGGACAGGGGGGCGACGAGCAGTACTTC	CASSSGQGGDEQYF
TRBJ1-1	-	TRBV7-9	TRBD1	TGTGCCAGCAGCTTGGCAGGGGGACAGAACACTGAAGCTTTCTTT	CASSLAGGQNTEAFF
TRBJ2-7	-	TRBV19	-	TGTGCCAGTAGTATAAGTTCCTCCAGGGTTGGTCACGAGCAGTACTTC	CASSISSSRVGHEQYF
TRBJ2-7	-	TRBV4-1	TRBD1	TGCGCCAGCAGCCAAGAAGGGCAGGGGGCCCGGGAGCAGTACTTC	CASSQEGQGAREQYF
TRBJ2-1	-	TRBV4-3	-	TGCGCCAGCAGCCAGGCCGTTGGACAACGCTACAATGAGCAGTTCTTC	CASSQAVGQRYNEQFF
TRBJ2-5	-	TRBV9	-	TGTGCCAGCAGCGTAGAAGGGGGAGGGGAAGAGACCCAGTACTTC	CASSVEGGGEETQYF
TRBJ2-7	once	TRBV6-1	-	TGTGCCAGCAGTGAAGCACGGAGGGGCTCCGAGCAGTACTTC	CASSEARRGSEQYF
TRBJ1-2	-	TRBV6-5	-	TGTGCCAGCTCCGGGAGCGGCGGCTATGGCTACACCTTC	CASSGSGGYGYTF
TRBJ2-7	-	TRBV28	-	TGTGCCAGCAGGCCCCACAGAATTAATTCCTACGAGCAGTACTTC	CASRPHRINSYEQYF
TRBJ1-6	once	TRBV7-2	TRBD1	TGTGCCAGCAGCCAAGGACAGGGGGGTTCACCCCTCCACTTT	CASSQGQGGSPLHF
TRBJ1-6	-	TRBV9	-	TGTGCCAGCAGCCAGACGGGGGGCCGGAATTCACCCCTCCACTTT	CASSQTGGRNSPLHF
TRBJ2-5	once	TRBV5-1	TRBD2	TGCGCCAGCAGCTTGGCAGCGGGGCAAGAGACCCAGTACTTC	CASSLAAGQETQYF
TRBJ2-3	-	TRBV5-1	TRBD2	TGCGCCAGCAACCAGCGGGGGGCAGGGGGAACAGATACGCAGTATTTT	CASNQRGAGGTDTQYF
TRBJ2-2	-	TRBV5-1	-	TGCGCCAGCAGGAGCGGACCCCCCTCCGCCGGGGAGCTGTTTTTT	CASRSGPPSAGELFF
TRBJ2-7	-	TRBV4-1	TRBD2	TGCGCCAGCAGCCAAGAGGGACTAGCGGGTTACGAGCAGTACTTC	CASSQEGLAGYEQYF
TRBJ2-3	-	TRBV9	TRBD1	TGTGCCAGCAGCCTCCACACAGGGGACACAGATACGCAGTATTTT	CASSLHTGDTDTQYF
TRBJ2-7	-	TRBV9	-	TGTGCCAGCAGCGTAGCCCACTCAGGACAGTACGAGCAGTACTTC	CASSVAHSGQYEQYF
TRBJ2-5	-	TRBV7-8	TRBD1	TGTGCCAGCAGCTTAATGGACAGGACCTTCCAAGAGACCCAGTACTTC	CASSLMDRTFQETQYF
TRBJ1-2	-	TRBV9	TRBD1	TGTGCCAGCAGTGGACAGGGCTCCTATGGCTACACCTTC	CASSGQGSYGYTF
TRBJ1-1	-	TRBV5-1	-	TGCGCCAGCAGCTTGGGACAGTCCTACACTGAAGCTTTCTTT	CASSLGQSYTEAFF
TRBJ1-5	few	TRBV28	TRBD1	TGTGCCAGCAGGCCTCCAGGGGGCCAGCCCCAGCATTTT	CASRPPGGQPQHF
TRBJ1-1	-	TRBV5-1	TRBD1	TGCGCCAGCAGCTTGACTGACAGGGGGTACACTGAAGCTTTCTTT	CASSLTDRGYTEAFF
TRBJ2-1	few	TRBV5-1	-	TGCGCCAGCAGCTTGGAACAAGCGGGTTACAATGAGCAGTTCTTC	CASSLEQAGYNEQFF
TRBJ2-4	-	TRBV7-6	-	TGTGCCAGCAGCCTCTCTCCGGGGTCCATTCAGTACTTC	CASSLSPGSIQYF
TRBJ2-7	-	TRBV11-2	-	TGTGCCAGCAGCCCCGGAGGGGTGTACGAGCAGTACTTC	CASSPGGVYEQYF
TRBJ2-2	-	TRBV4-1	-	TGCGCCAGCAGCCAAGATAATCGGAGGGTAGGCACCGGGGAGCTGTTTTTT	CASSQDNRRVGTGELFF
TRBJ2-2	-	TRBV5-1	-	TGCGCCAGCAGCTTGGGTACGGGACAAAAGACCGGGGAGCTGTTTTTT	CASSLGTGQKTGELFF
TRBJ2-7	once	TRBV27	-	TGTGCCAGCAGTTTGAACCCCGGGGTTCACGAGCAGTACTTC	CASSLNPGVHEQYF
TRBJ2-2	-	TRBV21-1	-	TGTGCCAGCAGCAATCCAGGGGGCGGGGAGCTGTTTTTT	CASSNPGGGELFF
TRBJ2-7	-	TRBV6-1	TRBD1	TGTGCCAGCAGTGAATCCAGCTTGACAGGGATGGCGGAGGAGCAGTACTTC	CASSESSLTGMAEEQYF
TRBJ1-5	-	TRBV5-1	TRBD1	TGCGCCAGCAGCTCAGGGGGTGGAAATCAGCCCCAGCATTTT	CASSSGGGNQPQHF
TRBJ2-7	-	TRBV7-3	TRBD1	TGTGCCAGCAGCTTACAACAGGGGGTAGGGGAGCAGTACTTC	CASSLQQGVGEQYF
TRBJ1-5	-	TRBV7-6	-	TGTGCCAGCAGCCTGAACGGGCCCCAGCATTTT	CASSLNGPQHF
TRBJ2-5	-	TRBV18	-	TGTGCCAGCTCACCCCCCGAGTTAGAGACCCAGTACTTC	CASSPPELETQYF
TRBJ2-5	-	TRBV9	TRBD2	TGTGTCAGCAGCGGAGGCGTCGGGGGGGGCGCAGAGACCCAGTACTTC	CVSSGGVGGGAETQYF
TRBJ2-7	few	TRBV5-1	-	TGCGCCAGCAGCTTGGTAGGGGACGAGCAGTACTTC	CASSLVGDEQYF
TRBJ1-5	-	TRBV6-5	TRBD1	TGTGCCAGCAGTTGGGACAGTAGCAATCAGCCCCAGCATTTT	CASSWDSSNQPQHF
TRBJ2-7	-	TRBV28	TRBD1	TGTGCTATCGGGGACAGCTCATACTACGAGCAGTACTTC	CAIGDSSYYEQYF
TRBJ2-3	-	TRBV5-1	TRBD2	TGCGCCAGCAGCAAAGGAAGCGGGGGGAAGGATACGCAGTATTTT	CASSKGSGGKDTQYF